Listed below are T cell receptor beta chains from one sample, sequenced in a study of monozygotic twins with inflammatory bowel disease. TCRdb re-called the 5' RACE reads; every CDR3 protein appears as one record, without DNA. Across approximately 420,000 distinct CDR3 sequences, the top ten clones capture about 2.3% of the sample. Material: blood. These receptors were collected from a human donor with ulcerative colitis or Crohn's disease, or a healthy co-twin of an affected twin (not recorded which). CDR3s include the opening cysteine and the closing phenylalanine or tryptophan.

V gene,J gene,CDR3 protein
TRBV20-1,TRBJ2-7,CSAVWRGRSSYEQYF
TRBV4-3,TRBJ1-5,CASSQELGAGGQPQHF
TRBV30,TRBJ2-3,CAWSVGQAIPTDTQYF
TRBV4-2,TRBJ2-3,CASSPNLGVDTQYF
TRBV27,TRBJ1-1,CASSLSATGGSTEAFF
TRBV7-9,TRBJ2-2,CASSLPPSGRNTGELFF
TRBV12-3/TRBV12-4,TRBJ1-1,CASRLGQGRNTEAFF
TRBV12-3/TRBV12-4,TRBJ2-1,CASSIRTGSPHEQFF
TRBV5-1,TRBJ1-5,CASSPGTFQDQPQHF
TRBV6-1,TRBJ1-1,CASSEGRRMNTEAFF
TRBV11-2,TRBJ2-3,CASSVGTSGRVDTQYF
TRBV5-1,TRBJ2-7,CASSWTSGRSEQYF
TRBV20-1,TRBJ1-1,CSARSYFLNTEAFF
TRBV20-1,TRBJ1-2,CSARVGPSDYGYTF
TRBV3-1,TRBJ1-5,CASSQDSSQPQHF
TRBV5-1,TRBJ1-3,CASSYSGGTGNTIYF
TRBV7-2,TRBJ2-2,CASSLNRGLAGELFF
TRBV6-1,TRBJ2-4,CASSESPFAIQYF
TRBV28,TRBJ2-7,CASRTRDSYEQYF
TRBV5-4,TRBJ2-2,CASSSARLAGELFF
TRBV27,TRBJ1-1,CASSSPDRMNTEAFF
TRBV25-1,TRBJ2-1,CASSGLRGDEQFF
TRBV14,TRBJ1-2,CASSQDFAGYTF
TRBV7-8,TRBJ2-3,CASSPTSGGTDTQYF
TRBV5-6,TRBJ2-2,CASSFTTGYTGELFF
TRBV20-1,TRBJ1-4,CSARAGQGATNEKLFF
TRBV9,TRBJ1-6,CASSGQTGSNSPLHF
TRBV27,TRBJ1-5,CASSAGHLNQPQHF
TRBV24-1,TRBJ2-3,CATSDSVTDTQYF
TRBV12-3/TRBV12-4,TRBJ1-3,CASSLRVRARGNTIYF
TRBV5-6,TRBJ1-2,CASTLNFGSYGYTF
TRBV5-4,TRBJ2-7,CASSTGRAQDEQYF